Each of the 6 T cell receptor beta chains below was sequenced from the same sample in a study of cytomegalovirus exposure and HLA in healthy donors. Primers included in the PCR were 60 Vbeta and 13 Jbeta primers. Data came from immunoSEQ multiplex PCR; TCRdb stores just in-frame clones and leaves some out. The repertoire table contains 90,000 to 120,000 clones. The sequencing input was PBMCs. Source of these receptors: a man aged 50 to 60 in good health and CMV-seronegative.

This sequence joins TRBV29-1 and TRBJ2-3; no reliable D call. The V and J ends lost 2 bases and 1 base respectively, with 16 bases between them. CDR1 is SQVTM, CDR2 ANQGSEA, per germline. The CDR3 extends over 16 amino acids. For the CDR3, the DNA is TGCAGCGTTGAAAAAATAGCCTATAAGGGCACAGATACGCAGTATTTT. This codes for CSVEKIAYKGTDTQYF.

V and J are TRBV5-1 and TRBJ2-3, with TRBD2 matching 10 bases. Germline CDR1 reads SGHRS; CDR2 reads YFSETQ. This CDR3 is 15 amino acids long. Trimming removed 7 bases from V and 2 bases from J; junction bases left unmatched: 7. The CDR3 nucleotides are TGCGCCAGCGGAATACTAGCGGGGATCACAGATACGCAGTATTTT. Translating gives CASGILAGITDTQYF.

The chain recombines TRBV2 with TRBJ2-7, with D perhaps matching TRBD2 (6 bases). V was cut by 10 bases and J by 2 bases, with 15 bases left in between. Germline lookup yields CDR1 SNHLY and CDR2 FYNNEI. The CDR3 totals 13 residues. The DNA for the CDR3 is TGTGCCACCCTGGGAGGTTTGACCTACGAGCAGTACTTC. It translates to CATLGGLTYEQYF. Full variable domain (remainder filled in from reference TRBV2 and TRBJ2-7): EPEVTQTPSHQVTQMGQEVILRCVPISNHLYFYWYRQILGQKVEFLVSFYNNEISEKSEIFDDQFSVERPDGSNFTLKIRSTKLEDSAMYFCATLGGLTYEQYFGPGTRLTVT.

V and J are TRBV29-1 and TRBJ1-1; D perhaps matches TRBD1 (5 bases). CDR1 SQVTM and CDR2 ANQGSEA come from the germline V gene. V lost 6 bases and J lost 1, with 12 bases in between. The CDR3 totals 13 residues. The CDR3 reads CSVEVGGNTEAFF. CDR3 sequence (DNA): TGCAGCGTGGAGGTGGGGGGGAACACTGAAGCTTTCTTT. The full variable domain, in which reference TRBV29-1 and TRBJ1-1 provide the parts outside the CDR3, is SAVISQKPSRDICQRGTSLTIQCQVDSQVTMMFWYRQQPGQSLTLIATANQGSEATYESGFVIDKFPISRPNLTFSTLTVSNMSPEDSSIYLCSVEVGGNTEAFFGQGTRLTVV.

The CDR3 here is CASSHGVDNGYTF. The CDR3 DNA sequence: TGTGCCAGCAGCCATGGGGTGGACAATGGCTACACCTTC. The J gene is TRBJ1-2, the V gene TRBV11-2; tentative D call: TRBD1 (5 bases). V lost 5 bases and J lost 6, with 13 bases in between. The germline CDR1 and CDR2 sequences are SGHAT and FQNNGV. This CDR3 is 13 amino acids long.

This rearrangement joins TRBV30 to TRBJ2-7; TRBD2 matches at 7 bases. The CDR3 consists of 13 residues. The germline gives CDR1 GTSNPN, CDR2 SVGIG (reference sequence). Unmatched junction bases numbered 7, after V lost 1 base and J lost 7 bases. Written as DNA, the CDR3 is TGTGCCTGGAGTGGGACCCAGCGGGGAGAGCAGTACTTC. Translation: CAWSGTQRGEQYF.